One and the same sample provided the 23 T cell receptor beta chains below, sequenced in a study of T-cell memory formation after mild COVID-19. In TCRdb, the 5' RACE reads were re-called with MiXCR into one record per CDR3 protein. Altogether around 200,000 distinct CDR3 sequences are present, 10% to 13% being singletons, with the ten largest covering under 3.5%. Sequenced material: PBMCs or a T cell subset sorted from them (not recorded which). These receptor sequences come from a man between 18 and 35 years old who had mild COVID-19 (a few samples of this study predate the infection). Cell type and time point are not known.

This chain joins TRBV2 and TRBJ2-1; D perhaps matches TRBD2 (5 bases). Germline CDR1 reads SNHLY; CDR2 reads FYNNEI. This CDR3 has 14 residues. V lost 6 bases to trimming and J lost 5 bases, with 14 bases between them. CDR3 loop: CASRERCRDNEQFF. CDR3 DNA sequence: TGTGCCAGCAGGGAGCGGTGTAGGGACAATGAGCAGTTCTTC.

This clonotype was picked up a small number of times. The V and J genes are TRBV21-1 and TRBJ2-7; TRBD1 is the table's D call and was not checked against the DNA. TRBV21-1 has pseudogene status. This CDR3 has 19 residues. The CDR3 region is CASSNKELARGQGYDEQYF. The CDR3 DNA is TGTGCCAGCAGCAACAAGGAACTAGCGCGGGGACAGGGTTATGACGAGCAGTACTTC.

V usage is TRBV2 and J usage is TRBJ1-4; 9 bases match TRBD1. V shed 7 bases, J shed 10 bases, and the junction held 7 bases outside the gene matches. CDR3 length equals 13 residues. Germline loops: CDR1 SNHLY, CDR2 FYNNEI. The CDR3 sequence is CASKGTGNSKLFF. The DNA for the CDR3 is TGTGCCAGCAAAGGGACAGGGAATTCAAAACTGTTTTTT.

This clonotype was counted only a few times. The gene calls are TRBV5-1 and TRBJ1-2, with TRBD1 matching 10 bases. The CDR3 consists of 16 residues. CDR1 SGHRS and CDR2 YFSETQ come from the germline V gene. Trimming removed 0 bases from V and 2 bases from J; junction bases left unmatched: 4. CDR3 DNA sequence: TGCGCCAGCAGCTTGGGACAGGGGGCGAGGAACTATGGCTACACCTTC. Residues: CASSLGQGARNYGYTF.

This chain joins TRBV7-2 and TRBJ1-2, with D hard to call. Trimming took 3 bases from V and 5 from J, leaving 13 bases between them. Germline lookup yields CDR1 SGHTA and CDR2 FQGNSA. The CDR3 is 14 residues long. CDR3 sequence (DNA): TGTGCCAGCAGCTTCGGGAACCGTTGGTATGGCTACACCTTC. It encodes CASSFGNRWYGYTF.

The chain couples TRBV20-1 to TRBJ1-1; a weak D match, TRBD1 (6 bases). The germline V gene has CDR1 DFQATT and CDR2 SNEGSKA (reference sequence). Trimming cost V 3 bases and J 3 bases, with 11 bases left between them. The CDR3 loop spans 13 amino acids. The CDR3 sequence: CSARGGRDTEAFF. CDR3 bases: TGCAGTGCTAGGGGGGGGCGAGACACTGAAGCTTTCTTT.

The rearrangement links TRBV14 to TRBJ2-7; 7 nucleotides match TRBD1. The CDR3 runs to 15 residues. The germline V gene has CDR1 SGHDN and CDR2 FVKESK. The J segment lost 2 bases and the V segment lost 3 bases, leaving 7 bases of the junction unmatched. The CDR3 nucleotides read TGTGCCAGCAGCCACCTAAGGACAGGAGCCTACGAGCAGTACTTC. This translates into CASSHLRTGAYEQYF. The full variable domain, with the rest looked up from reference TRBV14 and TRBJ2-7, is EAGVTQFPSHSVIEKGQTVTLRCDPISGHDNLYWYRRVMGKEIKFLLHFVKESKQDESGMPNNRFLAERTGGTYSTLKVQPAELEDSGVYFCASSHLRTGAYEQYFGPGTRLTVT.

The chain recombines TRBV28 with TRBJ2-7, with unresolved D. V lost 2 bases and J 2 bases, leaving 10 bases between the germline ends. CDR3 length equals 14 residues. Germline V gene lookup returns CDR1 MDHEN and CDR2 SYDVKM. The CDR3 is CASSLGLPPYEQYV. The CDR3 bases are TGTGCCAGCAGTTTAGGGCTTCCCCCCTACGAGCAGTACGTC.

V and J are TRBV19 and TRBJ2-5; D is undetermined. From germline, CDR1 is LNHDA and CDR2 SQIVND (reference sequence). There are 13 residues in the CDR3. The V gene lost 4 bases and the J gene lost 1 base, with 7 bases spanning the gap. The CDR3: CASSNQAQETQYF. The DNA for the CDR3 is TGTGCCAGTAGTAACCAGGCCCAAGAGACCCAGTACTTC.

The chain joins TRBV28 to TRBJ2-1, with D possibly being TRBD1 (8 bases). Germline CDR1 and CDR2: MDHEN and SYDVKM. The ends were cut back, 4 bases at V and 8 bases at J, with 15 bases in the middle. The CDR3 loop spans 14 amino acids. The CDR3 nucleotides are TGTGCCAGCAGTTGGCTACAGGGGGGGGATGAGCAGTTCTTC. Its translation: CASSWLQGGDEQFF.

This clonotype was seen a handful of times. V and J are TRBV5-1 and TRBJ1-2; D gene unclear. The germline V gene has CDR1 SGHRS and CDR2 YFSETQ. The CDR3 is made up of 15 amino acids. V was pared by 0 bases and J by 4 bases, with 13 bases between. The CDR3 spells CASSLEGSLFYGYTF. The CDR3 nucleotides are TGCGCCAGCAGCTTGGAAGGCAGTCTCTTCTATGGCTACACCTTC.

The chain recombines TRBV28 with TRBJ2-1, with TRBD2 matching 11 bases. Trimming at V came to 5 bases and at J to 8 bases, leaving 5 bases not matched to a gene. CDR3 length: 14 amino acids. The germline gives CDR1 MDHEN, CDR2 SYDVKM. The CDR3 DNA sequence: TGTGCCAGCAGTGTTAGCGGGGGGGCGGATGAGCAGTTCTTC. It translates to CASSVSGGADEQFF.

This clonotype was seen only a few times. V usage is TRBV5-1 and J usage is TRBJ1-5, with TRBD1 matching 10 bases. The J segment lost 7 bases and the V segment lost 4 bases, leaving 5 bases of the junction unmatched. The CDR3 spans 14 residues. Per the germline V gene, CDR1 is SGHRS and CDR2 is YFSETQ. The CDR3 here is CASSVSTGGQPQHF. CDR3 bases: TGCGCCAGCAGCGTATCGACAGGGGGCCAGCCCCAGCATTTT.

J is TRBJ1-2 and V is TRBV20-1; D is ambiguous. V was pared by 3 bases and J by 7 bases, with 18 bases between. The CDR3 contains 14 residues. Germline assignment: CDR1 DFQATT and CDR2 SNEGSKA (reference sequence). CDR3 residues: CSASVGASAGGYTF. In DNA form, the CDR3 reads TGCAGTGCTAGTGTCGGAGCGTCCGCTGGTGGCTACACCTTC.

This clonotype appeared many times. The chain joins TRBV5-6 to TRBJ2-1; 7 bases align to TRBD1. CDR1 is SGHDT and CDR2 is YYEEEE in the germline V gene. J gave up 9 bases and V 4 bases, and 7 bases lay outside the gene matches. This CDR3 region has 13 residues. The CDR3 DNA reads TGTGCCAGCAGCCCCGACAGGGATGGTGAGCAGTTCTTC. This encodes CASSPDRDGEQFF.

The sample holds a few counts of this clonotype. V usage is TRBV5-1 and J usage is TRBJ1-5; a weak D match, TRBD1 (5 bases). The CDR3 covers 13 residues. Germline lookup yields CDR1 SGHRS and CDR2 YFSETQ. V lost 1 base and J lost 5, with 7 bases in between. The CDR3 loop reads CASSLIGDQPQHF. DNA of the CDR3: TGCGCCAGCAGCTTGATAGGGGATCAGCCCCAGCATTTT.

The rearrangement uses TRBV6-2 or TRBV6-3 and TRBJ2-7, with D unclear. V was shortened by 8 bases and J by 6 bases, with 14 bases between the two germline ends. The CDR3 spans 12 residues. CDR1 and CDR2 (germline): MNHEY, SVGEGT. CDR3 amino acids: CASAVGGSEQYV. The CDR3 nucleotides read TGTGCCAGCGCAGTAGGTGGGTCCGAGCAGTACGTC.

This clonotype was detected ten times or more. V usage is TRBV28 and J usage is TRBJ2-7; D possibly corresponds to TRBD2 (5 bases). CDR1 and CDR2 (germline): MDHEN, SYDVKM. Trimming removed 5 bases at V and 0 bases at J, with 8 bases between. This CDR3 region has 13 residues. CDR3 in amino acids: CASSPGVSYEQYV. The DNA of the CDR3 is TGTGCCAGCAGTCCCGGGGTCTCCTACGAGCAGTACGTC.

The genes are TRBV5-1 and TRBJ2-1, with 7 bases fitting TRBD1. J gave up 2 bases and V 4 bases, and 3 bases lay outside the gene matches. Germline loops: CDR1 SGHRS, CDR2 YFSETQ. The CDR3 runs to 14 residues. For the CDR3, the DNA is TGCGCCAGCAGCCGGGACAGACCCTACAATGAGCAGTTCTTC. This gives the protein CASSRDRPYNEQFF.

This chain connects TRBV11-2 to TRBJ2-5; D is undetermined. Trimming removed 2 bases at V and 4 bases at J, with 17 bases between. The CDR3 has 16 residues. Germline values: CDR1 SGHAT, CDR2 FQNNGV. The CDR3 protein is CASSLHMDPVGETQYF. Here the CDR3 DNA reads TGTGCCAGCAGCTTACATATGGACCCGGTTGGAGAGACCCAGTACTTC.

V and J are TRBV7-2 and TRBJ1-1; D unclear. V gave up 2 bases and J gave up 7 bases, with 11 bases separating them. In germline, CDR1 is SGHTA, CDR2 FQGNSA. The CDR3 is 13 amino acids. Here the CDR3 DNA reads TGTGCCAGCAGCTTAACAGAGACCCATGAAGCTTTCTTT. Protein product: CASSLTETHEAFF.

This clonotype was seen only a few times. The rearrangement uses TRBV20-1 and TRBJ2-1; D is possibly TRBD2 (6 bases). The V end was cut by 3 bases, the J end by 0 bases, with 9 bases between. The germline gives CDR1 DFQATT, CDR2 SNEGSKA (reference sequence). This CDR3 has 14 amino acids. CDR3 coding DNA: TGCAGTGCTAGTCCAGCGGGCTCCTACAATGAGCAGTTCTTC. Translation gives CSASPAGSYNEQFF.

This clonotype was found many times. The rearrangement uses TRBV9 and TRBJ2-5, with D perhaps TRBD2 (6 bases). The germline V and J ends were trimmed by 0 bases and 1 base, with 7 bases remaining between them. Germline lookup yields CDR1 SGDLS and CDR2 YYNGEE. The CDR3 covers 14 residues. The CDR3 region is CASSVGGVQETQYF. The CDR3 region has the DNA TGTGCCAGCAGCGTAGGCGGGGTCCAAGAGACCCAGTACTTC.